Listed here are 26 T cell receptor beta chains from one sample, sequenced in a study of T cells in Graves' hyperthyroidism and ophthalmopathy. From RNA transcripts, TCR beta CDR3 regions were amplified. First-round RT-PCR of the TCR CDR3 relied on the HTBI primer set. TCRdb processed the multiplex PCR reads anew with MiXCR; each CDR3 protein has one entry. The table lists under 650,000 distinct CDR3 sequences, roughly 16% of them singletons. Sequencing was done on a sample of blood. These receptors originate from a woman aged 25-40 years with Graves' hyperthyroidism.

This rearrangement joins TRBV7-4 to TRBJ1-3; 10 nucleotides agree with TRBD1. Germline CDR1 reads SGHVT; CDR2 reads SQSDAQ. V shed 3 bases and J 4 bases; nucleotides not matched to a gene: 3. The CDR3 has 15 residues. The CDR3 coding sequence is TGTGCCAGCAGCTTTGACAGGGGGCTCGGAAACACCATATATTTT. Amino acids: CASSFDRGLGNTIYF.

The V gene is TRBV7-9, the J gene TRBJ2-2; TRBD2 agrees at 11 bases. V was clipped by 6 bases and J by 6 bases; unmatched bases: 3. CDR3 length equals 14 residues. Looked up from germline, CDR1 is SEHNR and CDR2 is FQNEAQ (reference sequence). The CDR3, as DNA: TGTGCCAGCAGACCTAGCGGGAGGTCCGGGGAGCTGTTTTTT. Amino acid sequence: CASRPSGRSGELFF. Full variable domain (missing parts from reference TRBV7-9 and TRBJ2-2): DTGVSQNPRHKITKRGQNVTFRCDPISEHNRLYWYRQTLGQGPEFLTYFQNEAQLEKSRLLSDRFSAERPKGSFSTLEIQRTEQGDSAMYLCASRPSGRSGELFFGEGSRLTVL.

Many counts were recorded for this clonotype. The chain joins TRBV18 to TRBJ1-5, with a weak D call TRBD1 (5 bases). CDR3 length: 15 residues. V lost 7 bases, J lost 2 bases, and 15 bases lay in between. The germline gives CDR1 KGHSH, CDR2 LQKENI. The CDR3, as DNA: TGTGCCAGCTTTTTGGGAGGCAGGGGCAATCAGCCCCAGCATTTT. Its protein is CASFLGGRGNQPQHF.

In its sample, this clonotype was seen a few times. The chain uses TRBV13 and TRBJ1-6; the D gene is possibly TRBD1 (6 bases). Germline V CDR1 and CDR2: PRHDT, FYEKMQ (reference sequence). V lost 3 bases to trimming and J lost 6 bases, with 12 bases between them. This CDR3 is built from 15 residues. CDR3: CASSFRDTVNSPLHF. DNA for the CDR3: TGTGCCAGCAGCTTCCGGGACACAGTTAATTCACCCCTCCACTTT.

J is TRBJ2-1 and V is TRBV6-1; unclear D gene. The CDR3 totals 14 residues. Trimming left V 3 bases short and J 7 bases short, with 13 bases between. The germline V gene has CDR1 MNHNS and CDR2 SASEGT. Written as DNA, the CDR3 is TGTGCCAGCAGTGATTCGGGCCTTAGGAATGAGCAGTTCTTC. This encodes CASSDSGLRNEQFF.

Only a few counts were recorded for this clonotype. The chain employs TRBV12-3 or TRBV12-4 and TRBJ2-7; 8 nucleotides align to TRBD1. CDR3 size: 15 residues. V was clipped by 2 bases and J by 3 bases; unmatched bases: 6. The CDR3 reads CASSLQGTGLYEQYF. CDR3 sequence (DNA): TGTGCCAGCAGTTTACAGGGGACAGGTCTCTACGAGCAGTACTTC.

This clonotype was counted at least ten times. The chain recombines TRBV2 with TRBJ2-1; no definite D call. CDR1 is SNHLY and CDR2 is FYNNEI in the germline V gene. This CDR3 region has 14 residues. The V end lost 7 bases, the J end lost 0 bases, and 10 bases lay between the germline ends. Here the CDR3 reads CASKRPSSYNEQFF. Here the CDR3 DNA reads TGTGCCAGCAAGCGACCAAGCTCCTACAATGAGCAGTTCTTC. Variable domain in full (rest from reference TRBV2 and TRBJ2-1): EPEVTQTPSHQVTQMGQEVILRCVPISNHLYFYWYRQILGQKVEFLVSFYNNEISEKSEIFDDQFSVERPDGSNFTLKIRSTKLEDSAMYFCASKRPSSYNEQFFGPGTRLTVL.

This clonotype was found many times. The chain is built from TRBV24-1 and TRBJ1-2, with 9 bases aligning to TRBD1. This CDR3 region has 13 residues. Per germline, CDR1 KGHDR and CDR2 SFDVKD. V lost 9 bases and J lost 8; bases outside the gene matches: 9. CDR3 in DNA: TGTGCCACCTCTAGGACAGGGGTAAACGGCTACACCTTC. This sequence encodes CATSRTGVNGYTF.

This clonotype was counted ten times or more. The chain is built from TRBV28 and TRBJ1-1, with D perhaps TRBD1 (5 bases). Germline V gene data show CDR1 as MDHEN and CDR2 as SYDVKM. V gave up 6 bases and J gave up 1 base, with 12 bases separating them. CDR3 length: 14 residues. The CDR3 DNA is TGTGCCAGCAGAACCGGGACGGAGAACACTGAAGCTTTCTTT. Translated, it gives CASRTGTENTEAFF.

The gene calls are TRBV6-1 and TRBJ1-5, with D perhaps TRBD1 (5 bases). The CDR3 is 16 amino acids. Germline CDR1 MNHNS, CDR2 SASEGT. V lost 7 bases and J 6 bases, leaving 22 bases between the germline ends. In DNA form, the CDR3 reads TGTGCCAGCAAACCTGGGGGGGGTTGGGATGTTCAGCCCCAGCATTTT. Protein sequence: CASKPGGGWDVQPQHF.

This clonotype was counted between two and nine times. This chain uses TRBV20-1 with TRBJ2-2, with D unresolved. V was shortened by 0 bases and J by 7 bases, with 6 bases between the two germline ends. Germline V gene data show CDR1 as DFQATT and CDR2 as SNEGSKA (reference sequence). The CDR3 has 12 residues. CDR3 sequence reads: CSAREGIGELFF. DNA for the CDR3: TGCAGTGCTAGAGAGGGAATCGGGGAGCTGTTTTTT.

This clonotype turned up a few times. The V gene is TRBV6-2 or TRBV6-3, the J gene TRBJ2-7; 7 nucleotides match TRBD1. V shed 6 bases, J shed 4 bases, and the junction held 9 bases outside the gene matches. Germline assignment: CDR1 MNHEY and CDR2 SVGEGT. The CDR3 has 14 residues. The chain's CDR3 is CASSIGTEAYEQYF. In DNA form, the CDR3 reads TGTGCCAGCAGCATCGGGACAGAGGCTTACGAGCAGTACTTC.

This clonotype appeared many times. The chain has TRBV28 and TRBJ2-7; 10 bases map to TRBD1. Germline values: CDR1 MDHEN, CDR2 SYDVKM. V trimming: 7 bases; J trimming: 0 bases; junction bases outside the gene matches: 6. The CDR3 totals 15 residues. Written as DNA, the CDR3 is TGTGCCAGCACCAGGGGGACAGGGGCCTCCTACGAGCAGTACTTC. Residues: CASTRGTGASYEQYF.

This clonotype has only a few counts. This sequence joins TRBV19 and TRBJ2-2; D not certain. The V gene's germline CDR1 is LNHDA and CDR2 SQIVND (reference sequence). CDR3 length equals 14 residues. Trimming removed 1 base from V and 4 bases from J, with 7 bases in between. In DNA form, the CDR3 reads TGTGCCAGTAGTATAGTGAGTGGCACCGGGGAGCTGTTTTTT. Amino acid sequence: CASSIVSGTGELFF.

This clonotype has ten or more counts. The J gene is TRBJ1-5, the V gene TRBV12-3 or TRBV12-4; D remains unclear. The CDR3 sequence is 15 residues long. Trimming removed 7 bases at V and 2 bases at J, with 15 bases between. CDR3 nucleotides: TGTGCCAGCACCCAATCCGCAGGCGGCAATCAGCCCCAGCATTTT. Its translation is CASTQSAGGNQPQHF.

The table lists this clonotype with a few counts. The chain employs TRBV6-4 and TRBJ2-7, with unresolved D. The germline V gene has CDR1 MRHNA and CDR2 SNTAGT. Trimming left V 1 base short and J 3 bases short, with 10 bases between. This CDR3 has 14 amino acids. This CDR3 is CASSDLVRNYEQYF. The CDR3 coding sequence is TGTGCCAGCAGTGACTTAGTGAGGAACTACGAGCAGTACTTC.

This rearrangement joins TRBV5-1 to TRBJ2-1; 7 nucleotides line up with TRBD2. Germline V CDR1 and CDR2: SGHRS, YFSETQ. The CDR3 consists of 16 residues. J gave up 5 bases and V 4 bases, and 12 bases lay outside the gene matches. The CDR3 coding sequence is TGCGCCAGCAGCGACGGGGGGTTCGCCCGAGACAATGAGCAGTTCTTC. Translated, it gives CASSDGGFARDNEQFF.

This clonotype has at least ten counts. This chain joins TRBV15 and TRBJ2-7; D possibly uses TRBD1 or TRBD2 (5 bases each). This CDR3 is built from 19 residues. The V gene lost 3 bases and the J gene lost 0 bases, with 24 bases spanning the gap. Germline-derived CDR1 and CDR2 are LNHNV and YYDKDF (reference sequence). As DNA, the CDR3 is TGTGCCACCAGCAGGACAAGAGCCCATCGGGGCACCCCCTCCTACGAGCAGTACTTC. Translated: CATSRTRAHRGTPSYEQYF.

This clonotype was counted ten times or more. The rearrangement links TRBV2 to TRBJ1-1; D is perhaps TRBD1 (6 bases). Per germline, CDR1 SNHLY and CDR2 FYNNEI. The CDR3 has 15 residues. Between the trimmed V and J ends, which lost 3 bases and 0 bases, there was a span of 11 bases. CDR3: CASSDGGLMNTEAFF. Here the CDR3 DNA reads TGTGCCAGCAGTGATGGGGGGCTCATGAACACTGAAGCTTTCTTT.

The sample holds a few counts of this clonotype. The rearrangement links TRBV29-1 to TRBJ1-1; a weak D match, TRBD1 (6 bases). The CDR3 length is 13 residues. V lost 1 base, J lost 5 bases, and 11 bases lay in between. Germline V gene sequence: CDR1 SQVTM, CDR2 ANQGSEA. The CDR3 reads CSVEAGTNTEAFF. DNA of the CDR3: TGCAGCGTTGAAGCCGGGACAAATACTGAAGCTTTCTTT.

In its sample, this clonotype was seen a few times. Since a much larger clone is just one base distant, this may be a read error. The chain joins TRBV2 to TRBJ1-1; D is ambiguous. The germline CDR1 and CDR2 sequences are SNHLY and FYNNEI. This CDR3 comprises 16 residues. Trimming removed 8 bases at V and 3 bases at J, with 22 bases between. CDR3 residues: CASRRTPGTMDTEAFF. The CDR3 DNA reads TGTGCCAGCCGTAGAACCCCGGGAACCATGGACACTGAAGCTTTCTTT.

The chain uses TRBV20-1 and TRBJ2-1; D is possibly TRBD2 (5 bases). Germline V gene sequence: CDR1 DFQATT, CDR2 SNEGSKA (reference sequence). V was cut by 6 bases and J by 5 bases, with 20 bases left in between. The length of the CDR3 is 15 residues. The CDR3 DNA reads TGCAGTGCCCCTTCGAAGAGGGCTGGTGACAATGAGCAGTTCTTC. Its translation is CSAPSKRAGDNEQFF.

This clonotype occurred many times. V is TRBV30 and J is TRBJ2-1, with a possible D match to TRBD1 (6 bases). Trimming pared 0 bases from V and 0 bases from J, leaving 9 bases between. The CDR3 has 15 residues. Per germline, CDR1 GTSNPN and CDR2 SVGIG (reference sequence). CDR3 loop: CAWSVGASSYNEQFF. Written as DNA, the CDR3 is TGTGCCTGGAGTGTGGGGGCGAGCTCCTACAATGAGCAGTTCTTC.

This clonotype was detected many times. The CDR3 protein is CASSLDGDRGDTGELFF. CDR3 bases: TGTGCCAGCAGCTTAGACGGGGACAGGGGGGACACCGGGGAGCTGTTTTTT. The chain couples TRBV13 to TRBJ2-2; 11 bases are a match to TRBD1. Germline V gene sequence: CDR1 PRHDT, CDR2 FYEKMQ (reference sequence). V lost 1 base to trimming and J lost 3 bases; unmatched junction nucleotides: 4. CDR3 length: 17 residues.

Many counts were recorded for this clonotype. J is TRBJ2-7 and V is TRBV2; TRBD2 agrees at 11 bases. Germline V gene data show CDR1 as SNHLY and CDR2 as FYNNEI. Trimming removed 6 bases from V and 3 bases from J; junction bases left unmatched: 7. The CDR3 extends over 15 amino acids. The CDR3 sequence is CASRLGTSGYYEQYF. The DNA of the CDR3 is TGTGCCAGCAGGCTCGGGACTAGCGGCTACTACGAGCAGTACTTC. Drawing the rest from reference TRBV2 and TRBJ2-7, the complete variable domain is EPEVTQTPSHQVTQMGQEVILRCVPISNHLYFYWYRQILGQKVEFLVSFYNNEISEKSEIFDDQFSVERPDGSNFTLKIRSTKLEDSAMYFCASRLGTSGYYEQYFGPGTRLTVT.

The V gene is TRBV29-1, the J gene TRBJ2-4, with D uncertain. Trimming stripped 0 bases from V and 0 bases from J, with 12 bases between. Germline V gene sequence: CDR1 SQVTM, CDR2 ANQGSEA. The CDR3 consists of 16 residues. The CDR3 here is CSVEDLGPLAKNIQYF. The CDR3 DNA reads as TGCAGCGTTGAAGATCTAGGGCCTCTAGCCAAAAACATTCAGTACTTC.